The sequence of this T cell receptor (beta chain) was determined in a study of cytomegalovirus exposure and HLA in healthy donors. Study-level results: High specificity and sensitivity for cytomegalovirus status were reported for the classifier.

Germline V gives CDR1 MNHEY, CDR2 SVGAGI. Trimming took 0 bases from V and 1 from J, leaving 6 bases between them. This CDR3 has 14 amino acids. Concerning this clone: As yet, its antigen is unknown.

Primers included in the PCR were 60 Vbeta and 13 Jbeta primers. The method was immunoSEQ multiplex PCR; TCRdb's version includes in-frame clones alone and lacks a portion of them. The table records some 150,000 clones, around 77% of them present only once. Sample: PBMCs. The rearrangement uses TRBV6-5 and TRBJ1-1; D not certain. The clonotype comes from a man aged 30 to 39 in good health and CMV-seropositive. The DNA of the CDR3 is TGTGCCAGCAGTTACTCGCCGGGGAACACTGAAGCTTTCTTT. Its protein is CASSYSPGNTEAFF.